This TCR beta chain was profiled in a study of shared clonotypes between healthy human individuals. Sequencing was performed with immunoSEQ multiplex PCR; in TCRdb, only in-frame clones are kept and a portion is missing. The sample shows approximately 740,000 clones, about 92% of them seen only once. Overall study results and limits: How much donors shared clonotypes was expected to be affected by sequencing depth.

The CDR3 has 15 residues. Germline assignment: CDR1 MNHEY and CDR2 SMNVEV (reference sequence). The V and J ends lost 5 bases and 0 bases respectively, with 11 bases between them. Terminally differentiated effector memory CD45RA+ cells were left out of the naive CD8 fraction, which was CD45RO-negative and positively selected for CCR7. Remarks on this clone: Its antigen is still unknown.

The sequencing input was naive CD8+ T cells sorted from blood. The chain recombines TRBV27 with TRBJ2-1, with D perhaps TRBD1 or TRBD2 (6 bases each). This TCR was sampled from a man aged 25 to 40 in good health. CDR3 in amino acids: CASSPGGASYNEQFF. The CDR3 coding sequence is TGTGCCAGCAGTCCCGGGGGCGCCTCCTACAATGAGCAGTTCTTC.